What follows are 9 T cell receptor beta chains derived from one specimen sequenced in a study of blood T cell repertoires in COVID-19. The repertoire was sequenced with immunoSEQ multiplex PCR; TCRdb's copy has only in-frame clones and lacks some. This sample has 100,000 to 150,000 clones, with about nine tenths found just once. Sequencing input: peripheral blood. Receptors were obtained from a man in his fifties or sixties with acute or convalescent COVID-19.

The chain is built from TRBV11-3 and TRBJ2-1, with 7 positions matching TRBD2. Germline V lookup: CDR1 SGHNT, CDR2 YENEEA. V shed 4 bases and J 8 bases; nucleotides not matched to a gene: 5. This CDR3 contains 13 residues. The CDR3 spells CASSSISGYEQFF. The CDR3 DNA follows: TGTGCCAGCAGCTCGATTAGCGGGTATGAGCAGTTCTTC. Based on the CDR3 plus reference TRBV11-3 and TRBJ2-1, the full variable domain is EAGVVQSPRYKIIEKKQPVAFWCNPISGHNTLYWYLQNLGQGPELLIRYENEEAVDDSQLPKDRFSAERLKGVDSTLKIQPAELGDSAVYLCASSSISGYEQFFGPGTRLTVL.

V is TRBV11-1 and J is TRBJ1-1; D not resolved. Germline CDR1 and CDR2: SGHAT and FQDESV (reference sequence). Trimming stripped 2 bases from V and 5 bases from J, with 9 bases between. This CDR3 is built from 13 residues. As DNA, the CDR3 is TGTGCCAGCAGCTTATTCCGGGGAACTGAAGCTTTCTTT. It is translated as CASSLFRGTEAFF.

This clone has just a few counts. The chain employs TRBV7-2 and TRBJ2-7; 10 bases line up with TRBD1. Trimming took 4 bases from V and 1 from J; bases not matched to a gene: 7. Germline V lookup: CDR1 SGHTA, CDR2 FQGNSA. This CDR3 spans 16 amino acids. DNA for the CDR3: TGTGCCAGCAGCTACCCCGGGACAGGGGTGTCCTACGAGCAGTACTTC. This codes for CASSYPGTGVSYEQYF.

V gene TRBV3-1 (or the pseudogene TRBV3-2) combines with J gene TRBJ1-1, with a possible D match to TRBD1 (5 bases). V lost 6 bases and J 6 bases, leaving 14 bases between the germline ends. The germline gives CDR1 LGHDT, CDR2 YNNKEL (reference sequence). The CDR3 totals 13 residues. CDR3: CASSQQQDSEAFF. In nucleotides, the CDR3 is TGTGCCAGCAGTCAACAACAGGATTCTGAAGCTTTCTTT.

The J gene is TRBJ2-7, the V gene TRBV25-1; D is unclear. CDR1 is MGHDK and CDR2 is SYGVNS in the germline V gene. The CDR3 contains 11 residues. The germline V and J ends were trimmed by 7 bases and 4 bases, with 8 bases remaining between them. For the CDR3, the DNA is TGTGCCAGCACCCGAGGATACGAGCAGTACTTC. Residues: CASTRGYEQYF.

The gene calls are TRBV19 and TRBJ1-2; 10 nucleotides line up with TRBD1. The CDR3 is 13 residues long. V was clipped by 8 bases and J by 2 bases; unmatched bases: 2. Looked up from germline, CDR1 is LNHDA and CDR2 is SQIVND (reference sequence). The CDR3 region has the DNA TGTGCCAGTGGGACAGGGGTGAACTATGGCTACACCTTC. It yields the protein CASGTGVNYGYTF.

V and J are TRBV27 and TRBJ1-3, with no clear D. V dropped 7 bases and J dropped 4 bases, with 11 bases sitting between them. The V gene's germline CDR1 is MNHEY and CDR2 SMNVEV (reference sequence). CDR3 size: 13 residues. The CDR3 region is CASKSNGGNTIYF. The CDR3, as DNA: TGTGCCAGCAAGTCGAACGGGGGAAACACCATATATTTT.

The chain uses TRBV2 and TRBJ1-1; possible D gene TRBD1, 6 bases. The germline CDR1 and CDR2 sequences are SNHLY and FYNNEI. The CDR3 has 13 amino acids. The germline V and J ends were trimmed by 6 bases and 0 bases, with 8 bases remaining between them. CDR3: CASRRDMNTEAFF. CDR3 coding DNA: TGTGCCAGCAGGAGGGACATGAACACTGAAGCTTTCTTT.

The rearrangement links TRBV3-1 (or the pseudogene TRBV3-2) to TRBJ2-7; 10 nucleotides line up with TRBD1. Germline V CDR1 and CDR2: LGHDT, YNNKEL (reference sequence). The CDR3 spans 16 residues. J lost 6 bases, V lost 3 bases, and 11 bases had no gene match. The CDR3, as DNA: TGTGCCAGCAGCCATCATCGGGGGACAGGGGCGGCCGAGCAGTACTTC. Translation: CASSHHRGTGAAEQYF.